These 27 T cell receptor beta chains originate from one sample sequenced in a study of CD8 T cells in ankylosing spondylitis. TCRdb independently ran MiXCR on the 5' RACE reads; one entry per CDR3 protein. The sample records 200,000 to 250,000 distinct CDR3 sequences, around 19% being singletons. General study results and limits: Fewer than 10 highly homologous variants formed a TCR beta motif that appeared characteristic of ankylosing spondylitis blood.

What these receptors recognize is not known. The sequenced sample consisted of blood, either unsorted or a sorted T cell fraction (not recorded which). These TCRs come from a male donor with ankylosing spondylitis.

The gene calls are TRBV27 and TRBJ2-2; 8 bases align to TRBD1. Germline CDR1 is MNHEY and CDR2 is SMNVEV (reference sequence). J lost 7 bases, V lost 4 bases, and 11 bases had no gene match. The CDR3 spans 16 residues. CDR3 coding DNA: TGTGCCAGCAGTTCTACCCTGGACAGGGTGGACGGGGAGCTGTTTTTT. It yields the protein CASSSTLDRVDGELFF.

The rearrangement joins TRBV4-3 to TRBJ2-7; D ambiguous. Germline CDR1 LGHNA, CDR2 YSLEER. V was trimmed by 3 bases and J by 4 bases, leaving 16 bases between them. CDR3 size: 15 residues. As DNA, the CDR3 is TGCGCCAGCAGCCACGGAGTTGGCTCTGGGTACGAGCAGTACTTC. Amino acid sequence: CASSHGVGSGYEQYF.

This chain connects TRBV12-3 or TRBV12-4 to TRBJ2-1; TRBD2 matches 8 bases. There are 15 residues in the CDR3. The V gene end was trimmed by 10 bases and the J gene end by 8 bases; junction bases not matched to a gene: 16. DNA for the CDR3: TGTGCCATCCTTTTGGGATACAGCGGGAGAGATGAGCAGTTCTTC. Amino acids: CAILLGYSGRDEQFF.

The chain has TRBV7-9 and TRBJ2-7, with 13 bases lining up with TRBD2. Germline V gives CDR1 SEHNR, CDR2 FQNEAQ (reference sequence). The CDR3 has 13 amino acids. V gave up 5 bases and J gave up 10 bases; unmatched junction bases: 5. This CDR3 reads CASSAGLAGEQYF. CDR3 DNA: TGTGCCAGCAGCGCCGGACTAGCGGGAGAACAGTACTTC.

This clonotype came up many times. The gene calls are TRBV29-1 and TRBJ1-1, with a possible D match to TRBD1 (5 bases). Trimming left V 7 bases short and J 1 base short, with 16 bases between. CDR1 and CDR2 (germline): SQVTM, ANQGSEA. CDR3 length: 14 amino acids. CDR3 region: CSANPGRGNTEAFF. The DNA of the CDR3 is TGCAGCGCCAACCCGGGACGGGGGAACACTGAAGCTTTCTTT.

The chain uses TRBV11-2 and TRBJ2-7; D gene ambiguous. The V end was cut by 4 bases, the J end by 2 bases, with 9 bases between. The CDR3 runs 13 residues. The germline V gene encodes CDR1 SGHAT and CDR2 FQNNGV. The CDR3 sequence is CASSSDLAYEQYF. CDR3 DNA sequence: TGTGCCAGCAGCTCGGACCTAGCCTACGAGCAGTACTTC. The full variable domain, completed using reference TRBV11-2 and TRBJ2-7, is EAGVAQSPRYKIIEKRQSVAFWCNPISGHATLYWYQQILGQGPKLLIQFQNNGVVDDSQLPKDRFSAERLKGVDSTLKIQPAKLEDSAVYLCASSSDLAYEQYFGPGTRLTVT.

The chain uses TRBV7-9 and TRBJ2-1; 9 bases are shared with TRBD2. The CDR3 is 17 residues long. The V gene's germline CDR1 is SEHNR and CDR2 FQNEAQ (reference sequence). Unmatched junction bases numbered 13, after V lost 5 bases and J lost 5 bases. The CDR3: CASSHPRGGLADNEQFF. CDR3 coding DNA: TGTGCCAGCAGCCACCCCCGGGGGGGACTAGCTGACAATGAGCAGTTCTTC.

The sample holds a few counts of this clonotype. The chain joins TRBV2 to TRBJ1-1; tentative D call: TRBD1 (6 bases). Trimming shortened V by 6 bases and J by 1 base, and 15 bases separated the two germline ends. The CDR3 has 15 amino acids. Germline lookup yields CDR1 SNHLY and CDR2 FYNNEI. This chain's CDR3 is CASRAGVGENTEAFF. CDR3 coding DNA: TGTGCCAGCAGGGCAGGGGTTGGGGAGAACACTGAAGCTTTCTTT.

A few counts support this clonotype. The chain employs TRBV10-3 and TRBJ2-1; 10 nucleotides align to TRBD1. The CDR3 loop spans 16 amino acids. V lost 1 base, J lost 2 bases, and 2 bases stayed unmatched. Per germline, CDR1 ENHRY and CDR2 SYGVKD. The CDR3 nucleotides read TGTGCCATCAGTGAGTTGGACAGGGGGGCCTACAATGAGCAGTTCTTC. Translating gives CAISELDRGAYNEQFF.

The rearrangement links TRBV4-3 to TRBJ2-1, with 11 bases identical to TRBD2. With 0 bases clipped from V and 2 bases from J, the junction kept 3 bases outside the gene matches. The CDR3 covers 17 residues. Per germline, CDR1 LGHNA and CDR2 YSLEER. CDR3 bases: TGCGCCAGCAGCCAAGACCGGACTAGCGGGCCCTACAATGAGCAGTTCTTC. Amino acids: CASSQDRTSGPYNEQFF.

The chain uses TRBV20-1 and TRBJ1-1; 9 bases map to TRBD1. This CDR3 has 17 residues. CDR1 is DFQATT, CDR2 SNEGSKA, per germline (reference sequence). V lost 3 bases and J lost 5; bases outside the gene matches: 16. The CDR3 DNA sequence: TGCAGTGCTAGGGTGGGACAGGGTAATCTTTATGGAACTGAAGCTTTCTTT. Translating gives CSARVGQGNLYGTEAFF.

This clonotype was observed a few times. The chain joins TRBV27 to TRBJ2-1; 7 bases agree with TRBD2. This CDR3 has 13 residues. The junction had 8 bases not matched to a gene; V was cut back by 6 bases and J by 9 bases. Germline V gene lookup returns CDR1 MNHEY and CDR2 SMNVEV (reference sequence). The DNA of the CDR3 is TGTGCCAGCAGCTTTAGCGGGTCGGGTGAGCAGTTCTTC. Its translation is CASSFSGSGEQFF.

This clonotype has more than one count but fewer than ten. The rearrangement uses TRBV7-9 and TRBJ1-6; 7 bases are a match to TRBD1. The V gene's germline CDR1 is SEHNR and CDR2 FQNEAQ (reference sequence). The V gene end was trimmed by 4 bases and the J gene end by 7 bases; junction bases not matched to a gene: 1. There are 13 residues in the CDR3. The CDR3 DNA reads as TGTGCCAGCAGCTCAGGGGGGAATTCACCCCTCCACTTT. It is translated as CASSSGGNSPLHF.

This clonotype was found many times. V and J are TRBV4-1 and TRBJ2-7; D unclear. With 3 bases removed from V and 7 bases from J, the gap between germline ends came to 19 bases. Germline CDR1 MGHRA, CDR2 YSYEKL. The CDR3 length is 15 residues. The CDR3: CASSHDNLSPLEQYF. DNA for the CDR3: TGCGCCAGCAGCCACGACAACCTCTCGCCTCTAGAGCAGTACTTC.

This chain uses TRBV7-8 with TRBJ2-7; TRBD2 matches at 7 bases. J gave up 2 bases and V 5 bases, and 9 bases lay outside the gene matches. The CDR3 has 15 amino acids. Germline V CDR1 and CDR2: SGHVS, FQNEAQ. In DNA form, the CDR3 reads TGTGCCAGCAGCCCTGATGAGGGGACTACCTACGAGCAGTACTTC. Residues: CASSPDEGTTYEQYF.

CDR3 DNA sequence: TGTGCCAGCAGTTACTTCGGCGACCTAGCCAAAAACATTCAGTACTTC. Protein product: CASSYFGDLAKNIQYF. V usage is TRBV6-5 and J usage is TRBJ2-4; no firm D call. Germline CDR1 reads MNHEY; CDR2 reads SVGAGI. Deletions cut 1 base from V and 0 bases from J, with 10 bases between. This CDR3 is 16 amino acids long.

V gene TRBV9 combines with J gene TRBJ1-3, with D perhaps matching TRBD1 (6 bases). Between the trimmed V and J ends, which lost 3 bases and 8 bases, there was a span of 6 bases. CDR3 length: 11 residues. Germline V gives CDR1 SGDLS, CDR2 YYNGEE. The CDR3 loop is CASSEGDTIYF. The CDR3, as DNA: TGTGCCAGCAGCGAGGGGGACACCATATATTTT.

The chain has TRBV24-1 and TRBJ2-1; D ambiguous. V was shortened by 2 bases and J by 4 bases, with 8 bases between the two germline ends. Germline V gene data show CDR1 as KGHDR and CDR2 as SFDVKD. The CDR3 sequence is 14 residues long. The CDR3 region has the DNA TGTGCCACCAGTGATTGGGCAGATTACAATGAGCAGTTCTTC. Its translation is CATSDWADYNEQFF.

This clonotype was picked up a small number of times. The rearrangement links TRBV19 to TRBJ1-1, with 9 positions matching TRBD1. Germline V CDR1 and CDR2: LNHDA, SQIVND (reference sequence). V shed 6 bases, J shed 4 bases, and the junction held 9 bases outside the gene matches. The CDR3 sequence is 15 residues long. CDR3 amino acids: CASRRTGGASTEAFF. In DNA form, the CDR3 reads TGTGCCAGTAGAAGAACAGGGGGCGCAAGCACTGAAGCTTTCTTT. The full variable domain, its missing parts supplied by reference TRBV19 and TRBJ1-1, is DGGITQSPKYLFRKEGQNVTLSCEQNLNHDAMYWYRQDPGQGLRLIYYSQIVNDFQKGDIAEGYSVSREKKESFPLTVTSAQKNPTAFYLCASRRTGGASTEAFFGQGTRLTVV.

This clonotype was counted ten times or more. The J gene is TRBJ1-4, the V gene TRBV4-3, with D uncertain. CDR1 and CDR2 from the germline V gene are LGHNA and YSLEER. The CDR3 extends over 17 amino acids. Trimming pared 0 bases from V and 0 bases from J, leaving 11 bases between. CDR3 amino acids: CASSQDNPSATNEKLFF. The CDR3 DNA follows: TGCGCCAGCAGCCAAGACAACCCTTCAGCAACTAATGAAAAACTGTTTTTT.

This clonotype showed up just a few times. The chain combines TRBV12-3 or TRBV12-4 with TRBJ1-1; D might be TRBD1 (5 bases). This CDR3 has 14 amino acids. V lost 5 bases, J lost 5 bases, and 15 bases lay in between. The CDR3 DNA is TGTGCCAGCAGTCATTACACCGGGGCTACTGAAGCTTTCTTT. Its translation is CASSHYTGATEAFF.

This clonotype appeared a few times. The genes are TRBV27 and TRBJ1-5; perhaps TRBD1 as D (5 bases). The ends were cut back, 8 bases at V and 2 bases at J, with 10 bases in the middle. The germline CDR1 and CDR2 sequences are MNHEY and SMNVEV (reference sequence). This CDR3 contains 13 residues. The CDR3 nucleotides read TGTGCCAGCTCCCAAGGGGGCAATCAGCCCCAGCATTTT. Its translation is CASSQGGNQPQHF.

This chain connects TRBV27 to TRBJ2-1; the match to TRBD2 covers 8 bases. Trimming took 2 bases from V and 6 from J; bases not matched to a gene: 3. The CDR3 consists of 14 residues. Germline-derived CDR1 and CDR2 are MNHEY and SMNVEV (reference sequence). CDR3 amino acids: CASSLSGSGNEQFF. CDR3 bases: TGTGCCAGCAGTTTAAGCGGGAGTGGCAATGAGCAGTTCTTC.

This clonotype was counted many times. The rearrangement uses TRBV12-3 or TRBV12-4 and TRBJ2-4; D is unresolved. Trimming left V 5 bases short and J 0 bases short, with 14 bases between. This CDR3 is built from 16 residues. DNA for the CDR3: TGTGCCAGCAGTACGGACGAGATGATAGCCAAAAACATTCAGTACTTC. It is translated as CASSTDEMIAKNIQYF.

This clonotype was seen at least ten times. The V and J genes are TRBV24-1 and TRBJ2-1; D gene uncertain. This CDR3 contains 16 residues. Germline CDR1 reads KGHDR; CDR2 reads SFDVKD. V was pared by 1 base and J by 0 bases, with 9 bases between. Written as DNA, the CDR3 is TGTGCCACCAGTGATTTAGGCGGAGACTCCTACAATGAGCAGTTCTTC. Its protein is CATSDLGGDSYNEQFF.

This clonotype was observed a handful of times. V gene TRBV7-3 combines with J gene TRBJ2-3, with D perhaps TRBD2 (5 bases). Germline CDR1 reads SGHTA; CDR2 reads FQGTGA. The CDR3 covers 15 residues. Trimming pared 2 bases from V and 2 bases from J, leaving 11 bases between. The CDR3 DNA sequence: TGTGCCAGCAGCTTATTCGGGGATTACACAGATACGCAGTATTTT. It encodes CASSLFGDYTDTQYF. The whole variable domain, remainder taken from reference TRBV7-3 and TRBJ2-3, is GAGVSQTPSNKVTEKGKYVELRCDPISGHTALYWYRQSLGQGPEFLIYFQGTGAADDSGLPNDRFFAVRPEGSVSTLKIQRTERGDSAVYLCASSLFGDYTDTQYFGPGTRLTVL.

In this sample, this clonotype turned up a few times. The rearrangement uses TRBV4-1 and TRBJ2-5, with 10 bases matching TRBD2. The CDR3 length is 16 residues. V lost 4 bases to trimming and J lost 5 bases; unmatched junction nucleotides: 10. From germline, CDR1 is MGHRA and CDR2 YSYEKL. The CDR3 here is CASSPRGAGGQETQYF. The CDR3 DNA sequence: TGCGCCAGCAGCCCCCGGGGAGCGGGGGGGCAGGAGACCCAGTACTTC.